Listed here is a single T cell receptor beta chain. This sample stems from a study of blood T cell repertoires in COVID-19. Study-wide background: Samples of COVID-19 (acute and convalescent) were obtained from the United States, Italy and Spain. T cells, B-cell-depleted T cells, or PBMCs supplied cDNA or gDNA.

Germline CDR1 KGHDR, CDR2 SFDVKD. The CDR3 contains 15 residues. Trimming stripped 3 bases from V and 6 bases from J, with 14 bases between. Original methodology: Nucleated cell number was recorded as an estimate derived from reference gene primer amplification. The method was immunoSEQ multiplex PCR; TCRdb's version includes in-frame clones alone and lacks a portion of them. V, J and clone size derive from that table, while D and trimming were established from the DNA sequence. The sample yields about 200,000 clones, around 88% seen once. The sample was peripheral blood. The chain joins TRBV24-1 to TRBJ2-1; D is ambiguous. The TCR was taken from a man aged 18-30 years with active or convalescent COVID-19. The chain's CDR3 is CATSDGMEIANEQFF. CDR3 nucleotide sequence: TGTGCCACCAGTGATGGCATGGAGATCGCCAATGAGCAGTTCTTC.